This record covers a single TCR beta chain. Its antigen is unknown. There are no base qualities to consult, and no much larger clone falls within one base. The sample comes from a study of tumor and adjacent non-tumor tissue in lung cancer (dated by TCRdb to the late 2010s). A note on the overall study: The cohort included under 15 adenocarcinoma, a couple of squamous cell carcinoma and 1 small cell lung cancer patients. A total of some 130,000,000 productive TCRbeta reads were generated by sequencing, corresponding to an average of roughly 4 million reads per sample. The study compared bulk TCRbeta repertoires between lung tumor tissue and matched distant non-tumor lung tissue from about 14 lung cancer patients. TCRbeta CDR3 sequencing was performed on more than 25 paired specimens, with one tumor sample and one normal lung sample collected per patient. Ages among the approximately 15 patients ranged from roughly 30 to 85 years, there were 10 men and 5 women, and disease was at TNM stage I to III.

Library preparation used multiplex PCR. The run used an Illumina HiSeq 2500. TCRbeta libraries were constructed through three rounds of nested PCR with primers (Table S4) according to protocols adapted from ARM-PCR. PCR products of 200-500 bp were gel-excised and purified with the QIAquick gel extraction kit before sequencing. In the original analysis: Trimmomatic was used to clean the reads, FLASH was used to merge the reads into complete CDR3 sequences, and MiTCR was used to assign the reads to V(D)J germline segments. VDJtools was used to compute clonal diversity as the inverse Simpson's index. Productive reads were defined as in-frame sequences without a premature stop codon. TCRdb handled the public reads itself, with Q25 trimming in fastp and clone calling in MiXCR, and kept productive beta chains. Rows with a matching CDR3 protein are joined into one entry that keeps the most common DNA and genes. For this entry, the V and J calls and clone size follow TCRdb and not the study's own pipeline. Within this sample are about 200,000 distinct CDR3 sequences, with roughly 70% of them counted one time only. In total, the top ten clones hold roughly 24% of the sample.

The V end gives up 4 bases and the J end 1 base, leaving 3 bases in the junction not matched to a gene. Spanning cysteine to phenylalanine, the CDR3 consists of 14 amino acids. Only the CDR3 DNA stays, 42 bases, in frame from base 1. Points the paper makes about the study in general: TCR diversity was significantly higher in younger patients, and higher tumor TCR diversity was associated with shorter overall and disease-free survival. Only approximately 14 patients were in the cohort, and the authors stated that larger samples and more detailed clinical data are needed. Tumor tissue showed significantly higher TCR diversity (inverse Simpson) than normal lung tissue, at roughly 390 vs 170 (P = 0.0075, Mann-Whitney U test). A significantly larger cumulative share of the repertoire was made up by the top 100 clones in normal lung than in tumor tissue. The methods do not name the sequencing platform or mention unique molecular identifiers. Peripheral blood was not sequenced, so blood TCRbeta repertoires in these lung cancer patients were not examined.

RNA was extracted from bulk unsorted tissue and checked for quality with a NanoDrop ND-1000 and an Agilent 2100. Newly diagnosed lung cancer patients without prior chemotherapy who had been admitted for thoracic surgery in China between August and November 2014 were enrolled as donors. Patients with previous radiotherapy or chemotherapy, or with another concurrent cancer, were excluded from the study. Surgical tissue pieces of about 1-2.3 cm3 were preserved in RNAlater solution and stored at -80 °C until use. Sequencing was carried out using lung tumor tissue. This receptor was obtained from a man in his sixties with non-small cell lung cancer. This receptor chain uses TRBV12-3 or TRBV12-4 and TRBJ2-7, with 8 junctional bases fitting TRBD2. This receptor carries the CDR3 CASSYSGTSYEQYF. The sequenced DNA: TGTGCCAGCAGTTATAGCGGGACATCCTACGAGCAGTACTTC.